This TCR beta chain was identified during a study of T cell responses to AZD1222 COVID-19 vaccine. Here immunoSEQ multiplex PCR was the method, and the copy in TCRdb shows in-frame clones only, minus some. The data contain tens of thousands of clones, 90% of them singletons. Germline assignment: CDR1 MNHEY and CDR2 SMNVEV (reference sequence). Deletions cut 7 bases from V and 3 bases from J, with 10 bases between. This CDR3 is built from 14 residues. V and J are TRBV27 and TRBJ2-6; TRBD1 is a possible D gene (6 bases). The source was peripheral blood, collected on day 0 of AZD1222 vaccination. The TCR comes from an adult in good health. CDR3 DNA sequence: TGTGCCAGCACAGGGGCTGGTGGGGCCAACGTCCTGACTTTC. Translating gives CASTGAGGANVLTF.